Described below is a single T cell receptor (beta chain) sequence and its context. This specimen comes from a study of blood T cell repertoires in COVID-19. Study as a whole: Sources were T cells, B-cell-depleted T cells, or PBMCs; the material itself was cDNA or gDNA.

Measured with immunoSEQ multiplex PCR; TCRdb has only the in-frame clones, and not every one. The profile covers approximately 240,000 clones, with approximately 86% appearing a single time and more than 2.5% taken by the ten largest. Germline V gene data show CDR1 as SGHVS and CDR2 as FNYEAQ. Between the trimmed V and J ends, which lost 4 bases and 2 bases, there was a span of 13 bases. CDR3 length: 15 residues. This receptor was identified in a woman under 40 who had recovered from COVID-19. What was sequenced was peripheral blood. This sequence joins TRBV7-6 and TRBJ2-3; D is possibly TRBD2 (7 bases). CDR3 loop: CASSSSGGPTDTQYF. For the CDR3, the DNA is TGTGCCAGCAGCTCGTCGGGGGGCCCCACAGATACGCAGTATTTT.